Presented here are 8 T cell receptor beta chains from one specimen sequenced in a study of glioma-infiltrating T cells. TCR alpha and beta CDR3 regions were amplified from RNA using iRepertoire nested multiplex PCR. TCRdb processed the multiplex PCR reads anew with MiXCR; each CDR3 protein has one entry. This table has around 170,000 distinct CDR3 sequences, around 42% appearing once. The source material was glioma tissue, nonneoplastic brain tissue, or PBMCs (not recorded which). These receptor sequences come from a human donor with low-grade glioma or glioblastoma, undergoing nonglioma brain surgery, or in good health (not recorded which).

This chain links TRBV19 with TRBJ2-7; 8 bases agree with TRBD1. Germline lookup yields CDR1 LNHDA and CDR2 SQIVND (reference sequence). This CDR3 spans 15 amino acids. Trimming cost V 5 bases and J 5 bases; bases outside gene matches: 11. In DNA form, the CDR3 reads TGTGCCAGTAGTGCCTCCGGGACAGGTGCCCACGAGCAGTACTTC. Protein product: CASSASGTGAHEQYF.

Regarding this clonotype: The junction differs from germline at one of its ends, possibly a read error. The V and J genes are TRBV6-1 and TRBJ2-3; tentatively, D is TRBD1 or TRBD2 (5 bases each). The CDR3 spans 16 residues. Germline CDR1 and CDR2: MNHNS and SASEGT. The DNA of the CDR3 is TGTGCCACCAGTGATGGGACGGAGGATCCTACAGATACGAAGTATTTT. This translates into CATSDGTEDPTDTKYF.

As for this clonotype: A much more abundant neighbour one base away suggests this may be a read error. The V gene is TRBV20-1, the J gene TRBJ1-2; possibly TRBD1 for D (5 bases). Germline V gives CDR1 DFQATT, CDR2 SNEGSKA (reference sequence). The ends were cut back, 3 bases at V and 5 bases at J, with 16 bases in the middle. The CDR3 is 14 amino acids. The CDR3: CSASDWGYSYGYTF. The CDR3, as DNA: TGCAGTGCTAGCGATTGGGGGTATTCTTATGGCTACACCTTC.

This clonotype came up many times. CDR3 loop: CASSEVSYEQYF. The CDR3 DNA reads as TGTGCCAGCAGTGAGGTCTCCTACGAGCAGTACTTC. This rearrangement joins TRBV28 to TRBJ2-7; D unresolved. With 5 bases removed from V and 0 bases from J, the gap between germline ends came to 5 bases. From germline, CDR1 is MDHEN and CDR2 SYDVKM. The CDR3 has 12 residues.

Concerning this clonotype itself: A clone one base away is much larger, so this may be a read error. No conserved phenylalanine or tryptophan is present at the end of the CDR3, so a read error is the likely explanation. V and J are TRBV20-1 and TRBJ2-7, with a possible D match to TRBD1 (6 bases). Germline CDR1 and CDR2: DFQATT and SNEGSKA (reference sequence). The CDR3 spans 12 residues. The V end was cut by 3 bases, the J end by 6 bases, with 12 bases between. In DNA, the CDR3 is TGCAGTGCTAGCTGGGGGCGTGTCGAGCAGTACCTC. It codes for CSASWGRVEQYL.

In this sample, this clonotype turned up many times. This sequence joins TRBV20-1 and TRBJ1-2; D is unresolved. Trimming stripped 7 bases from V and 8 bases from J, with 23 bases between. The length of the CDR3 is 14 residues. Germline V gene data show CDR1 as DFQATT and CDR2 as SNEGSKA (reference sequence). CDR3 sequence (DNA): TGCAGTGTTCCCCGGGCAGGTCGGGTGGAGGGCTACACCTTC. Translated, it gives CSVPRAGRVEGYTF.

The chain has TRBV2 and TRBJ2-7; D gene uncertain. The CDR3 sequence is 13 residues long. Germline V gives CDR1 SNHLY, CDR2 FYNNEI. V lost 2 bases to trimming and J lost 6 bases, with 11 bases between them. CDR3 region: CASSESPRGEQYF. The CDR3 DNA is TGTGCCAGCAGTGAATCCCCTCGCGGCGAGCAGTACTTC.

With regard to this clonotype: Just one base apart from a much larger clone, this may be a read error. The chain employs TRBV5-4 and TRBJ1-1; 9 bases are a match to TRBD1. Germline V gene sequence: CDR1 SGHNT, CDR2 YYREEE (reference sequence). This CDR3 is 13 amino acids long. DNA of the CDR3: TGTGCCGGCAGCAAGACAGGGGGAACTGAAGCTTTCTTT. Translating it yields CAGSKTGGTEAFF.